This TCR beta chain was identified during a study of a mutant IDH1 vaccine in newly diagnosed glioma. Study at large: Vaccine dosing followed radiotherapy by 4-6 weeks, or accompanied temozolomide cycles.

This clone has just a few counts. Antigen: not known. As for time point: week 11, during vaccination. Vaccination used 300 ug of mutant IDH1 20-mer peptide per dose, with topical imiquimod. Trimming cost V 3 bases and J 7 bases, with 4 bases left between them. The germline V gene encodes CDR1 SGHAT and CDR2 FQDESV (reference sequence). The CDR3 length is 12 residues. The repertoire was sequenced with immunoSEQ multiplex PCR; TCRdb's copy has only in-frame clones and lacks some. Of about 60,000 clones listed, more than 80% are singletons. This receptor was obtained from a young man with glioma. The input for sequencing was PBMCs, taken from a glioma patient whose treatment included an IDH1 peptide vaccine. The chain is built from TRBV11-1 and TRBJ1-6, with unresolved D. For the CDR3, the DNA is TGTGCCAGCAGCTTGAGCAATTCACCCCTCCACTTT. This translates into CASSLSNSPLHF.